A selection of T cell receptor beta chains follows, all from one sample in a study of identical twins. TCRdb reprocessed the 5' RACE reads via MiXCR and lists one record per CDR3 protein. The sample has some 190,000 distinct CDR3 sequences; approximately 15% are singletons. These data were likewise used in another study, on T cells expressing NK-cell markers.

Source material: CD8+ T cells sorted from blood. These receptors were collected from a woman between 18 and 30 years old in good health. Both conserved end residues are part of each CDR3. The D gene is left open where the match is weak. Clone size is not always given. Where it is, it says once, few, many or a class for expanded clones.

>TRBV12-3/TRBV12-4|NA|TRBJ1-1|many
CASSLGAEAFF
TGTGCCAGCAGTTTAGGGGCTGAAGCTTTCTTT
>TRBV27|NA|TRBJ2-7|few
CASSLSMGAPIYEQYF
TGTGCCAGCAGTTTATCGATGGGGGCGCCGATCTACGAGCAGTACTTC
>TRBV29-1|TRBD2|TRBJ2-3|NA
CSAGTSGRSTDTQYF
TGCAGCGCTGGGACTAGCGGGAGGAGCACAGATACGCAGTATTTT
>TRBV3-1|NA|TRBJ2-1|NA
CASSRLSVYNEQFF
TGTGCCAGCAGCCGCCTGTCAGTTTACAATGAGCAGTTCTTC
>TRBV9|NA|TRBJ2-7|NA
CASSVGAADYEQYF
TGTGCCAGCAGCGTAGGGGCTGCAGACTACGAGCAGTACTTC
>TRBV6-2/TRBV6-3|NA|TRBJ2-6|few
CASSFVPAGANVLTF
TGTGCCAGCAGTTTCGTTCCGGCCGGGGCCAACGTCCTGACTTTC
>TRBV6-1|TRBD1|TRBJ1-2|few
CASSTGGDYGYTF
TGTGCCAGCAGTACAGGGGGTGACTATGGCTACACCTTC
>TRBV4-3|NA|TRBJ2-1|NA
CASSPGTINNEQFF
TGCGCCAGCAGCCCAGGCACAATCAACAATGAGCAGTTCTTC
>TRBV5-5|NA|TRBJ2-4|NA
CASSLVGGLVGIQYF
TGTGCCAGCAGCTTGGTGGGGGGGCTGGTGGGCATTCAGTACTTC
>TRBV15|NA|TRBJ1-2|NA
CATSPNPIGGYTF
TGTGCCACCAGCCCAAACCCTATCGGGGGCTACACCTTC
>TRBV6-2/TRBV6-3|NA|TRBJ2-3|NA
CASREARGTPDTQYF
TGTGCCAGCAGAGAGGCGCGGGGTACTCCAGATACGCAGTATTTT
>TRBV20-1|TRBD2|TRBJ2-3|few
CSARTASGNYTDTQYF
TGCAGTGCTAGAACCGCTAGCGGAAATTACACAGATACGCAGTATTTT
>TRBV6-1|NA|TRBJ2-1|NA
CASSELRWVYNEQFF
TGTGCCAGCAGTGAATTGAGGTGGGTCTACAATGAGCAGTTCTTC
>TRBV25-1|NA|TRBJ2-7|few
CASSEYPGRAPLIEQYF
TGTGCCAGCAGTGAATACCCAGGACGGGCCCCACTGATCGAGCAGTACTTC
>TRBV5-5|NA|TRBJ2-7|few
CASSLMSSAYEQYF
TGTGCCAGCAGCTTGATGTCTAGCGCCTACGAGCAGTACTTC
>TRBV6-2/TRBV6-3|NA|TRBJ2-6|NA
CASSYFGGSGANVLTF
TGTGCCAGCAGTTACTTTGGGGGCTCTGGGGCCAACGTCCTGACTTTC
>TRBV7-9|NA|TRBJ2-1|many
CASVGQTVYNEQFF
TGTGCCAGCGTAGGACAAACTGTTTACAATGAGCAGTTCTTC
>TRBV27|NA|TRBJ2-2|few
CASSLYTNTGELFF
TGTGCCAGCAGTCTGTACACGAACACCGGGGAGCTGTTTTTT
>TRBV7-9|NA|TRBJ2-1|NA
CASSLDSGRGPYNEQFF
TGTGCCAGCAGCTTAGATAGTGGTCGGGGCCCCTACAATGAGCAGTTCTTC
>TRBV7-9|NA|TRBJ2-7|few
CASSSTKGSYEQYF
TGTGCCAGCAGCTCCACGAAGGGCTCCTACGAGCAGTACTTC
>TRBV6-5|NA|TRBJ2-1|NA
CASSSPGTLNEQFF
TGTGCCAGCAGTTCACCCGGGACTCTTAATGAGCAGTTCTTC
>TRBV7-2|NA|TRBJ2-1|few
CASSLAVAPPRSEQFF
TGTGCCAGCAGCTTAGCGGTCGCACCGCCGCGTAGTGAGCAGTTCTTC
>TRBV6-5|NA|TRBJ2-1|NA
CASSSSPIYNEQFF
TGTGCCAGCAGTTCTAGCCCTATCTACAATGAGCAGTTCTTC
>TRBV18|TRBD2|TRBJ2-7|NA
CASSPPKRGSLEQYF
TGTGCCAGCTCACCCCCCAAGCGGGGGTCCTTGGAGCAGTACTTC
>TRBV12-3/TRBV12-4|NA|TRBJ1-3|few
CASSFTGNTIYF
TGTGCCAGCAGTTTTACCGGAAACACCATATATTTT
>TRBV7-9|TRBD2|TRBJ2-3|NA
CASSPSGRSTDTQYF
TGTGCCAGCAGCCCGAGCGGGAGGAGCACAGATACGCAGTATTTT
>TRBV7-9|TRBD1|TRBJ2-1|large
CASSLEQGRANKQFF
TGTGCCAGCAGCTTAGAACAGGGGCGCGCCAACAAGCAGTTCTTC
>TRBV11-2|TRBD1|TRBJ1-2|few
CASGYSGQSYGYTF
TGTGCCAGCGGCTACTCGGGACAGAGCTATGGCTACACCTTC
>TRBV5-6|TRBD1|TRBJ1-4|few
CASSLGTGVEKLFF
TGTGCCAGCAGCTTGGGGACAGGGGTCGAAAAACTGTTTTTT
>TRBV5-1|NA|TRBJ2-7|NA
CASSLARGGAYYEQYF
TGCGCCAGCAGCTTGGCCAGGGGGGGGGCTTACTACGAGCAGTACTTC
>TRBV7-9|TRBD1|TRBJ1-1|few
CASSSDRTGEADTEAFF
TGTGCCAGCAGCTCAGATCGGACAGGGGAGGCAGACACTGAAGCTTTCTTT
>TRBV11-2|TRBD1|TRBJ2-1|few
CASSLESGTGYEQFF
TGTGCCAGCAGCTTAGAATCCGGGACAGGTTATGAGCAGTTCTTC
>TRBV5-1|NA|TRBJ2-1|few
CASSLVPREQFF
TGCGCCAGCAGCTTGGTTCCGCGGGAGCAGTTCTTC
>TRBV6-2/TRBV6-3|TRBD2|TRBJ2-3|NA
CASSYSSFQREVVDTQYF
TGTGCCAGCAGTTACTCCAGTTTCCAGCGGGAGGTCGTAGATACGCAGTATTTT
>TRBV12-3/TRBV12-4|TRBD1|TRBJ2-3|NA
CASSSEDRATQYF
TGTGCCAGCAGTTCCGAGGACAGGGCGACGCAGTATTTT
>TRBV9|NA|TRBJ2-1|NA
CASGEARGYNEQFF
TGTGCCAGCGGCGAGGCTAGAGGATACAATGAGCAGTTCTTC
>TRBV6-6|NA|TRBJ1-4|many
CASSWDRGEKLFF
TGTGCCAGCAGCTGGGACCGGGGGGAAAAACTGTTTTTT
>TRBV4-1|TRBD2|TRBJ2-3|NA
CASSLHGGARSDTQYF
TGCGCCAGCAGCCTTCACGGGGGGGCTCGGTCAGATACGCAGTATTTT
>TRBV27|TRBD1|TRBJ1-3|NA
CASSLTGGGGNTIYF
TGTGCCAGCAGTCTGACAGGGGGAGGTGGAAACACCATATATTTT
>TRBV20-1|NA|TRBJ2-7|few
CGAHRETTYEQYF
TGCGGAGCACACAGGGAGACCACATACGAGCAGTACTTC
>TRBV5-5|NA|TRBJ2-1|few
CASSQVGSSYNEQFF
TGTGCCAGCAGCCAAGTGGGGAGCTCCTACAATGAGCAGTTCTTC